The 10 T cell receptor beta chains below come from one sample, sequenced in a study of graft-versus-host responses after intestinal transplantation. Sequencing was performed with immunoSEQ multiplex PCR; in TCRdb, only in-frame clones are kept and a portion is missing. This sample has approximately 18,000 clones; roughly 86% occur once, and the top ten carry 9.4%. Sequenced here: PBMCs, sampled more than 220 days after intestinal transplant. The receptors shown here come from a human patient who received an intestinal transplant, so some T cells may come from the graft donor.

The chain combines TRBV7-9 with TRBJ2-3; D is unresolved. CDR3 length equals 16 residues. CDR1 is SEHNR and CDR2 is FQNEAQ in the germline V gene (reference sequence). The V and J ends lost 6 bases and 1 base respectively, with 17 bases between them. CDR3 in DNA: TGTGCCAGCAGTTATCCGGGCTCAAGGGGCACAGATACGCAGTATTTT. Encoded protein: CASSYPGSRGTDTQYF. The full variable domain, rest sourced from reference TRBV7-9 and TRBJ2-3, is DTGVSQNPRHKITKRGQNVTFRCDPISEHNRLYWYRQTLGQGPEFLTYFQNEAQLEKSRLLSDRFSAERPKGSFSTLEIQRTEQGDSAMYLCASSYPGSRGTDTQYFGPGTRLTVL.

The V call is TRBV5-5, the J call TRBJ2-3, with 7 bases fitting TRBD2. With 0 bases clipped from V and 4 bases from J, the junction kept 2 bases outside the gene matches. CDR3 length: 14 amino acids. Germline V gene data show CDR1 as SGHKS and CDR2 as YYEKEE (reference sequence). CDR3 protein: CASSLGLAPDTQYF. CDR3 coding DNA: TGTGCCAGCAGCTTGGGACTAGCCCCAGATACGCAGTATTTT. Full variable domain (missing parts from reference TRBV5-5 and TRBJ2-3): DAGVTQSPTHLIKTRGQQVTLRCSPISGHKSVSWYQQVLGQGPQFIFQYYEKEERGRGNFPDRFSARQFPNYSSELNVNALLLGDSALYLCASSLGLAPDTQYFGPGTRLTVL.

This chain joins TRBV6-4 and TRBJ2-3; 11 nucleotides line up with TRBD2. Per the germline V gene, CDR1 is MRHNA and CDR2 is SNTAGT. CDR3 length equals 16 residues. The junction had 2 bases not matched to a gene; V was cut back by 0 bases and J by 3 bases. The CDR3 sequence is CASSDSSGGATDTQYF. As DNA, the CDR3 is TGTGCCAGCAGTGACTCTAGCGGGGGGGCAACAGATACGCAGTATTTT.

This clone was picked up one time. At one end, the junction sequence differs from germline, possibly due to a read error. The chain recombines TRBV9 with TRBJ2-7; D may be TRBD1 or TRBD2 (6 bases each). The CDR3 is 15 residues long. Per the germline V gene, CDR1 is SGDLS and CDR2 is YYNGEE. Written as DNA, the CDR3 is TGTGCCAGCAGCGTAGACATGGGGGGCTCCAACGAGCAGTACTTC. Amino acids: CASSVDMGGSNEQYF. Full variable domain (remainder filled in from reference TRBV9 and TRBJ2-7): DSGVTQTPKHLITATGQRVTLRCSPRSGDLSVYWYQQSLDQGLQFLIQYYNGEERAKGNILERFSAQQFPDLHSELNLSSLELGDSALYFCASSVDMGGSNEQYFGPGTRLTVT.

Here the CDR3 DNA reads TGTGCCAGCAGTGACTCAGCGGGGGGTAGCACAGATACGCAGTATTTT. Protein: CASSDSAGGSTDTQYF. The genes are TRBV6-4 and TRBJ2-3, with 9 bases that match TRBD2. The CDR3 length is 16 residues. Unmatched junction bases numbered 1, after V lost 0 bases and J lost 0 bases. Germline V gene sequence: CDR1 MRHNA, CDR2 SNTAGT.

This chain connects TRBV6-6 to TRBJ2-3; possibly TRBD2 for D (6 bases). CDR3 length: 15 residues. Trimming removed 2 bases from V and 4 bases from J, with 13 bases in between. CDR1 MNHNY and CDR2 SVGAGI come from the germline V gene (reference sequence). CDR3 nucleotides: TGTGCCAGCAGTTACCTGACTAGTGATGCAGATACGCAGTATTTT. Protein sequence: CASSYLTSDADTQYF.

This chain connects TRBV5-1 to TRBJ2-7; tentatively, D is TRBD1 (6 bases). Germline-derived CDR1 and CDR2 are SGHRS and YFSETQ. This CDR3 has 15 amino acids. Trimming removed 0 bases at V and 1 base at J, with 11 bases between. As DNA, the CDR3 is TGCGCCAGCAGCTTGGGGACAGTTATTTCCTACGAGCAGTACTTC. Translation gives CASSLGTVISYEQYF.

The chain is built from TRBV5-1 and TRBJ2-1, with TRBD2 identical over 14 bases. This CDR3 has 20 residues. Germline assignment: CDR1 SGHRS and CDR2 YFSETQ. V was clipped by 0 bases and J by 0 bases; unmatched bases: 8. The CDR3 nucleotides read TGCGCCAGCAGCTTGGTAGGACTAGCGGGGGGCGGCAGCTCCTACAATGAGCAGTTCTTC. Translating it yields CASSLVGLAGGGSSYNEQFF.

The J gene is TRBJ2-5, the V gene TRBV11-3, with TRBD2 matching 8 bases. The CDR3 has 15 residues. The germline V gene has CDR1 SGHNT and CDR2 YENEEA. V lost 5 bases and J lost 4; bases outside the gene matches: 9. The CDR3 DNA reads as TGTGCCAGCAGCCCGGATTTAGCGGGACGAGAGACCCAGTACTTC. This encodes CASSPDLAGRETQYF. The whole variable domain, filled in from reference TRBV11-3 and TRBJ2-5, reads EAGVVQSPRYKIIEKKQPVAFWCNPISGHNTLYWYLQNLGQGPELLIRYENEEAVDDSQLPKDRFSAERLKGVDSTLKIQPAELGDSAVYLCASSPDLAGRETQYFGPGTRLLVL.

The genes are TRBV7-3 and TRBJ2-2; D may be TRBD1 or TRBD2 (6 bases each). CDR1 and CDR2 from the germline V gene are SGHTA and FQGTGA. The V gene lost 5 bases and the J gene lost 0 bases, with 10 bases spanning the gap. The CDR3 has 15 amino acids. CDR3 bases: TGTGCCAGCAGCCCCGGGGGCCCGAACACCGGGGAGCTGTTTTTT. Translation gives CASSPGGPNTGELFF.